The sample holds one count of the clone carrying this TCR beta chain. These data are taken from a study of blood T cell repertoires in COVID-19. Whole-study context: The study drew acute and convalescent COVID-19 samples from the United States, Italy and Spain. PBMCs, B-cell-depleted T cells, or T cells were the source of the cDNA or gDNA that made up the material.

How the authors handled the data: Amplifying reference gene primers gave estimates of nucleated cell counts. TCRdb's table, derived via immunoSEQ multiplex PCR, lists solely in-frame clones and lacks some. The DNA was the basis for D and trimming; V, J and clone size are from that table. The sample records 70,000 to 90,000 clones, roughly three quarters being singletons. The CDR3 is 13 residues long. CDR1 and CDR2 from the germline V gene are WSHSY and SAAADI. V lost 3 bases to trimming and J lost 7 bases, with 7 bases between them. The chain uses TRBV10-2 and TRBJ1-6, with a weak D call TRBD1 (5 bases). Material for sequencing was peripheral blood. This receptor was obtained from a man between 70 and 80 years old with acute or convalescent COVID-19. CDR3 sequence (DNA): TGCGCCAGCAGTGAAGGGGTGAATTCACCCCTCCACTTT. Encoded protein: CASSEGVNSPLHF.